This TCR beta chain was identified in a study of multiple sclerosis patients with progressive multifocal leukoencephalopathy. Study-level information: Longitudinal control samples came from natalizumab-treated multiple sclerosis patients without PML. Study findings and constraints: The findings' link to JC virus versus immunocompromise remained uncertain.

As to this clone: Its antigen remains unknown. The sample holds other DNA sequences that translate to the same CDR3.

This was a survey-level run. Repertoires were generated with immunoSEQ multiplex PCR, while TCRdb's copy carries only in-frame clones and drops some. The sample records around 32,000 clones, roughly 92% being singletons. Time point here: before natalizumab initiation. T0 refers to blood drawn before natalizumab was first infused. Germline V gene lookup returns CDR1 SNHLY and CDR2 FYNNEI. This CDR3 region has 11 residues. The V end lost 5 bases, the J end lost 1 base, and 2 bases lay between the germline ends. The chain uses TRBV2 and TRBJ1-2; D remains ambiguous. The TCR comes from a man aged 25 to 40 with multiple sclerosis. Sequencing was done on a sample of PBMCs. The CDR3 coding sequence is TGTGCCAGCAGTTATAACTATGGCTACACCTTC. It codes for CASSYNYGYTF.